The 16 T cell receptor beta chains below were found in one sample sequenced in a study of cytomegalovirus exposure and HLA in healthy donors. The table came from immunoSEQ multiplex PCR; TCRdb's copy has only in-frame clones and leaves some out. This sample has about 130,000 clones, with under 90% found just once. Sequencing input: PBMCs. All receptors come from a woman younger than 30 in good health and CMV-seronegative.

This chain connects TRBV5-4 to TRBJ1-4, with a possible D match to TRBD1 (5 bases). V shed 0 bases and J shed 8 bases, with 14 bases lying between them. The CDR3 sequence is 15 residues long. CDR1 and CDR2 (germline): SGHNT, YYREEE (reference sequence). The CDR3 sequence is CASSLAGGGFEKLFF. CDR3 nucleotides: TGTGCCAGCAGCTTGGCTGGGGGGGGGTTCGAAAAACTGTTTTTT.

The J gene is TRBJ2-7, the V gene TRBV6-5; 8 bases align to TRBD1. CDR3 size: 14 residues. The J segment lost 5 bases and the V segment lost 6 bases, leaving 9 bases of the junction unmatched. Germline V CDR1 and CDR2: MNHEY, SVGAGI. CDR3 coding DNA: TGTGCCAGCAGGCACCGGACAGGGCGCCACGAGCAGTACTTC. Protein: CASRHRTGRHEQYF.

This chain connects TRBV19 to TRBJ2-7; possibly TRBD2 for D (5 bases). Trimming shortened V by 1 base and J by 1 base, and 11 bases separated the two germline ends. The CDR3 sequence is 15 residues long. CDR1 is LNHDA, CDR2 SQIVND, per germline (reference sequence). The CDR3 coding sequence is TGTGCCAGTAGTATAGGAGCGGAGATTTCCTACGAGCAGTACTTC. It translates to CASSIGAEISYEQYF.

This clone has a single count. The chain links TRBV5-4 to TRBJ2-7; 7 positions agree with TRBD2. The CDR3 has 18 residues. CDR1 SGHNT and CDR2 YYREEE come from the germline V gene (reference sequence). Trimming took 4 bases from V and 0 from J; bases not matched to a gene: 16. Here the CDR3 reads CASSSKVGGKRNSYEQYF. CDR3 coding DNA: TGTGCCAGCAGCAGCAAAGTGGGGGGGAAGCGGAACTCCTACGAGCAGTACTTC.

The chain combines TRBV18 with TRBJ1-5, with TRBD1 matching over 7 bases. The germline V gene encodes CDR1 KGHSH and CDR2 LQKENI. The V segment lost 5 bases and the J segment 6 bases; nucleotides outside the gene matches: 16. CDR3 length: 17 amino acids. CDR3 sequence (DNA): TGTGCCAGCTCAGCAAGCTACGGCGGACAGGTCGGTCAGCCCCAGCATTTT. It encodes CASSASYGGQVGQPQHF.

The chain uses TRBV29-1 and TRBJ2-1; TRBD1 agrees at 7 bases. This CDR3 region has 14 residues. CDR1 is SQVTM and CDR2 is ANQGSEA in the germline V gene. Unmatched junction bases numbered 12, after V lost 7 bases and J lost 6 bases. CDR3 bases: TGCAGCGCCCCCGACAGGGTCTCGGGCAATGAGCAGTTCTTC. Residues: CSAPDRVSGNEQFF.

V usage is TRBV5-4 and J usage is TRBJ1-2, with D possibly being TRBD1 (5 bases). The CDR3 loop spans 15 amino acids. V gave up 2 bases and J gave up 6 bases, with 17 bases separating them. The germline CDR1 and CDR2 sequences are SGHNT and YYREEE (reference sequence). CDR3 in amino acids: CASSLIMGGLDGYTF. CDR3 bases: TGTGCCAGCAGCTTAATTATGGGGGGGTTGGATGGCTACACCTTC.

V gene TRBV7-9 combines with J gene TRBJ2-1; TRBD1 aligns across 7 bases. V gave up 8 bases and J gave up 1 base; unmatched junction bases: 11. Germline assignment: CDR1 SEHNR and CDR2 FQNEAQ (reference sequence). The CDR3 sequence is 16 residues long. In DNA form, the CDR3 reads TGTGCCAGCCTGGGTACCGGGACAGTATCCTACAATGAGCAGTTCTTC. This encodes CASLGTGTVSYNEQFF.

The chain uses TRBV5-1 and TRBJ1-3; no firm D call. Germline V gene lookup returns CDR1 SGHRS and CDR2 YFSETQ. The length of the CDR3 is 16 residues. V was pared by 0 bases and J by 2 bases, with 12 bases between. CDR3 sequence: CASSLAGPWAGNTIYF. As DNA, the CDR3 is TGCGCCAGCAGCTTGGCAGGCCCGTGGGCTGGAAACACCATATATTTT.

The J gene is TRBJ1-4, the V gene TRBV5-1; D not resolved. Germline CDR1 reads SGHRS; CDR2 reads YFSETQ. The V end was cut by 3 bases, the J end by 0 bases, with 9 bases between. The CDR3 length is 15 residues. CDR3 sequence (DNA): TGCGCCAGCAGCTCTGGCGGCACAACTAATGAAAAACTGTTTTTT. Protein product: CASSSGGTTNEKLFF.

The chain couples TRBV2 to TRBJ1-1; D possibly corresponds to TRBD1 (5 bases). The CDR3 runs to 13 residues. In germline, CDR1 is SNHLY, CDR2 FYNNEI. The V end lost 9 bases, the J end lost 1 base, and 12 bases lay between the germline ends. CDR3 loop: CAREGAPNTEAFF. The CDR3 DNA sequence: TGTGCCAGAGAAGGGGCCCCGAACACTGAAGCTTTCTTT.

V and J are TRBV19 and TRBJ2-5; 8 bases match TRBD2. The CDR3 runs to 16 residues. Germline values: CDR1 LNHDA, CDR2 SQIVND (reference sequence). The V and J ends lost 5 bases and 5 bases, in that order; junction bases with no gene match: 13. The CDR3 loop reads CASSFGLAPRRETQYF. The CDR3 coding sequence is TGTGCCAGTAGTTTCGGACTAGCCCCAAGGAGGGAGACCCAGTACTTC.

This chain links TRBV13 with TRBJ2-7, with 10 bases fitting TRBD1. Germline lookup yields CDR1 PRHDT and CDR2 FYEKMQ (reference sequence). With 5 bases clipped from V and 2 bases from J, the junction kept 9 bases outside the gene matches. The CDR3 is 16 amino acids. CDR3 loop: CASSHRQGAFTYEQYF. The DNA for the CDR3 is TGTGCCAGCAGCCATCGACAGGGGGCGTTTACCTACGAGCAGTACTTC.

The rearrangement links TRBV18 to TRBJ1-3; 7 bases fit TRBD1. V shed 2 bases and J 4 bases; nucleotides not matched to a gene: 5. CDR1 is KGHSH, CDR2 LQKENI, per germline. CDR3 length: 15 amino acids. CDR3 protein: CASSPRTGVGNTIYF. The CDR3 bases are TGTGCCAGCTCACCAAGGACAGGTGTGGGAAACACCATATATTTT.

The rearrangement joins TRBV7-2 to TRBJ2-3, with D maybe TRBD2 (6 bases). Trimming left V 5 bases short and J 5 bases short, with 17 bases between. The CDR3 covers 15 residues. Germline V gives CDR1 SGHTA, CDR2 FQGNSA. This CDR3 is CASSPSGLSGDTQYF. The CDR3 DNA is TGTGCCAGCAGCCCTTCGGGACTTTCCGGAGATACGCAGTATTTT.

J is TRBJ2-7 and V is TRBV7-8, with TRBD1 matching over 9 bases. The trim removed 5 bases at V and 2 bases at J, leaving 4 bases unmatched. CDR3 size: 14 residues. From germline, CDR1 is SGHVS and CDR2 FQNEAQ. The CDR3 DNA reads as TGTGCCAGCAGCCCCGGACAGGGGACCTACGAGCAGTACTTC. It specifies CASSPGQGTYEQYF.